This T cell receptor (beta chain) originates from a study of blood T cell repertoires in COVID-19. Study summary: Sites across the United States, Italy and Spain contributed samples from acute and convalescent COVID-19. Sources were T cells, B-cell-depleted T cells, or PBMCs; the material itself was cDNA or gDNA.

Authors' data handling: Reference gene primer amplification in the assay estimated nucleated cell counts. Produced via immunoSEQ multiplex PCR; TCRdb's table is partial and in-frame only. From that table come the V and J calls and clone size; the DNA was used to work out D and trimming. The table includes approximately 250,000 clones, under 90% detected once. J lost 6 bases, V lost 2 bases, and 9 bases had no gene match. This CDR3 is built from 16 residues. In germline, CDR1 is MNHNS, CDR2 SASEGT. The sample comprised peripheral blood. The source is a human donor in a cohort sampled during active COVID-19. The genes are TRBV6-1 and TRBJ2-5; 10 nucleotides match TRBD2. The CDR3 region has the DNA TGTGCCAGCAGTGAATCAGTAGCGGGGGGCCACAAGACCCAGTACTTC. Translated: CASSESVAGGHKTQYF.